The present entry profiles one T cell receptor beta chain with its context. No antigen is known for it. This sample was included in a study of T-cell memory formation after mild COVID-19. Overall study context: TCR clusters were largely donor specific.

J gave up 3 bases and V 7 bases, and 10 bases lay outside the gene matches. CDR1 and CDR2 from the germline V gene are MNHEY and SVGAGI. The CDR3 is made up of 15 amino acids. TCR alpha and TCR beta cDNA libraries carrying sample barcodes and UMIs came from 5'RACE with constant-segment primers. TCRdb used MiXCR to reprocess the 5' RACE reads, holding one entry per CDR3 protein. There are hundreds of thousands of distinct CDR3 sequences in the sample; just over 20% occur only once, and 12% lies in the top ten. General study points: Memory cells collected pre-infection included some clones that later responded, suggesting cross-reactive memory joined. CD8+ contracting clones occupied EMRA, while CD4+ ones occupied mainly CM and EM.

This rearrangement joins TRBV6-5 to TRBJ2-7; 9 bases line up with TRBD1. This clonotype originated in an adult woman who had mild COVID-19 (a few samples of this study predate the infection). Cell type and time point are not known. Sequences were obtained from PBMCs or a T cell subset sorted from them (not recorded which). CDR3 amino acids: CASIPTGTGFYEQYF. The CDR3 region has the DNA TGTGCCAGCATCCCTACCGGGACAGGGTTCTACGAGCAGTACTTC.